The T cell receptor beta chain under discussion was sequenced for a study of CD8 T cells in Susac syndrome. The wider study: Patients with Susac syndrome, at blood draw, were therapy-naive, on corticosteroids, or on intravenous immunoglobulin alone.

V dropped 5 bases and J dropped 10 bases, with 24 bases sitting between them. Germline V gene sequence: CDR1 SGHTA, CDR2 FQGNSA. This CDR3 is built from 16 residues. A remark on this clonotype: What it binds is not known.

Notes on the study in general: The study's TCR sequencing and HLA analysis covered a relatively small number of individuals, and the study acknowledged this. The CD4+ T cell repertoires in Susac syndrome were not clonally expanded.

An input of about 0.5 to 1 ug of RNA was subjected to reverse transcription using random hexamers. Via MiXCR, TCRdb re-called the immunoSEQ multiplex PCR reads, giving one row per CDR3 protein. The table shows under 200,000 distinct CDR3 sequences, with roughly 90% occurring only once. The chain recombines TRBV7-2 with TRBJ1-5; the D gene is possibly TRBD1 (5 bases). The receptor was isolated from a human donor with Susac syndrome. Sequenced: CD4+ T cells from PBMCs. The CDR3 nucleotides read TGTGCCAGCAGCCCCCTTTCGGGACCCTCCAACCAACCCCAGCATTTT. It is translated as CASSPLSGPSNQPQHF.